A single sample is the source of the 9 T cell receptor beta chains below, sequenced in a study of shared clonotypes between healthy human individuals. The data were produced by immunoSEQ multiplex PCR, yet TCRdb's version contains in-frame clones alone and is incomplete. The sample has about 460,000 clones, approximately 71% seen once. The sample consisted of PBMCs. Receptors originate from a middle-aged woman in good health. Some clones in this sample may be carry-over from other donors' samples.

V and J are TRBV7-2 and TRBJ2-5; D is uncertain. With 2 bases removed from V and 7 bases from J, the gap between germline ends came to 8 bases. Germline V gene data show CDR1 as SGHTA and CDR2 as FQGNSA. The CDR3 is made up of 12 amino acids. CDR3 sequence (DNA): TGTGCCAGCAGCTTAACTCCCGGGACCCAGTACTTC. Translated: CASSLTPGTQYF.

The rearrangement uses TRBV19 and TRBJ2-2; D gene unclear. The CDR3 totals 15 residues. The V and J ends lost 3 bases and 6 bases respectively, with 14 bases between them. In germline, CDR1 is LNHDA, CDR2 SQIVND (reference sequence). CDR3 bases: TGTGCCAGTAGTATCCGCGGTAATCCACCCGGGGAGCTGTTTTTT. It codes for CASSIRGNPPGELFF.

The chain couples TRBV27 to TRBJ2-3, with a tentative D call TRBD2 (6 bases). The germline V gene encodes CDR1 MNHEY and CDR2 SMNVEV (reference sequence). The length of the CDR3 is 14 residues. The V end lost 3 bases, the J end lost 5 bases, and 12 bases lay between the germline ends. CDR3 amino acids: CASSFFGREDTQYF. CDR3 DNA: TGTGCCAGCAGTTTTTTCGGGAGAGAAGATACGCAGTATTTT.

This chain joins TRBV11-2 and TRBJ2-1, with 7 bases identical to TRBD1. Germline V CDR1 and CDR2: SGHAT, FQNNGV. The CDR3 contains 17 residues. The trim removed 5 bases at V and 6 bases at J, leaving 16 bases unmatched. The CDR3 loop is CASSPKIDRVSLNEQFF. CDR3 in DNA: TGTGCCAGCAGCCCCAAGATCGACAGGGTGTCCCTCAATGAGCAGTTCTTC.

The chain is built from TRBV27 and TRBJ2-1; the D gene could be TRBD1 or TRBD2 (5 bases each). Looked up from germline, CDR1 is MNHEY and CDR2 is SMNVEV (reference sequence). The CDR3 has 15 residues. Trimming shortened V by 3 bases and J by 0 bases, and 9 bases separated the two germline ends. CDR3 bases: TGTGCCAGCAGTTTCGAGGGGAACTCCTACAATGAGCAGTTCTTC. Protein: CASSFEGNSYNEQFF.

Note on this clone: Other DNA sequences in the sample encode the same CDR3. The CDR3 is CASSLGQGEAFF. DNA for the CDR3: TGTGCCAGCAGTTTAGGTCAGGGTGAAGCTTTCTTT. The rearrangement joins TRBV28 to TRBJ1-1, with a weak D call TRBD1 (5 bases). Germline-derived CDR1 and CDR2 are MDHEN and SYDVKM. This CDR3 has 12 residues. Trimming took off 2 bases at V and 7 bases at J, with 8 bases between the two ends.

In the case of this clone: A much larger clonotype is one base distant, so this may be a read error. The chain joins TRBV28 to TRBJ1-2; D not resolved. Trimming cost V 8 bases and J 5 bases, with 15 bases left between them. Germline CDR1 reads MDHEN; CDR2 reads SYDVKM. CDR3 length: 13 residues. In nucleotides, the CDR3 is TGTGCCAGCCAAGGGTACCAGCCTTATGGCTACACCTTC. It codes for CASQGYQPYGYTF.

This clone was observed many times. The same CDR3 is also encoded by other DNA sequences in this sample. This sequence joins TRBV7-9 and TRBJ2-7, with 8 bases matching TRBD2. After removal of 5 bases from V and 6 bases from J, the junction contained 12 bases not matched to a gene. Germline-derived CDR1 and CDR2 are SEHNR and FQNEAQ (reference sequence). The CDR3 has 15 amino acids. This CDR3 is CASSPRGAGEVEQYF. The CDR3 nucleotides are TGTGCCAGCAGCCCCCGTGGAGCGGGAGAGGTCGAGCAGTACTTC.

This rearrangement joins TRBV5-1 to TRBJ1-1; 8 bases are shared with TRBD1. Germline lookup yields CDR1 SGHRS and CDR2 YFSETQ. V gave up 4 bases and J gave up 1 base; unmatched junction bases: 6. This CDR3 is 15 amino acids long. CDR3 coding DNA: TGCGCCAGCAGCCCCCAGGGGGCGGGGAACACTGAAGCTTTCTTT. This encodes CASSPQGAGNTEAFF.